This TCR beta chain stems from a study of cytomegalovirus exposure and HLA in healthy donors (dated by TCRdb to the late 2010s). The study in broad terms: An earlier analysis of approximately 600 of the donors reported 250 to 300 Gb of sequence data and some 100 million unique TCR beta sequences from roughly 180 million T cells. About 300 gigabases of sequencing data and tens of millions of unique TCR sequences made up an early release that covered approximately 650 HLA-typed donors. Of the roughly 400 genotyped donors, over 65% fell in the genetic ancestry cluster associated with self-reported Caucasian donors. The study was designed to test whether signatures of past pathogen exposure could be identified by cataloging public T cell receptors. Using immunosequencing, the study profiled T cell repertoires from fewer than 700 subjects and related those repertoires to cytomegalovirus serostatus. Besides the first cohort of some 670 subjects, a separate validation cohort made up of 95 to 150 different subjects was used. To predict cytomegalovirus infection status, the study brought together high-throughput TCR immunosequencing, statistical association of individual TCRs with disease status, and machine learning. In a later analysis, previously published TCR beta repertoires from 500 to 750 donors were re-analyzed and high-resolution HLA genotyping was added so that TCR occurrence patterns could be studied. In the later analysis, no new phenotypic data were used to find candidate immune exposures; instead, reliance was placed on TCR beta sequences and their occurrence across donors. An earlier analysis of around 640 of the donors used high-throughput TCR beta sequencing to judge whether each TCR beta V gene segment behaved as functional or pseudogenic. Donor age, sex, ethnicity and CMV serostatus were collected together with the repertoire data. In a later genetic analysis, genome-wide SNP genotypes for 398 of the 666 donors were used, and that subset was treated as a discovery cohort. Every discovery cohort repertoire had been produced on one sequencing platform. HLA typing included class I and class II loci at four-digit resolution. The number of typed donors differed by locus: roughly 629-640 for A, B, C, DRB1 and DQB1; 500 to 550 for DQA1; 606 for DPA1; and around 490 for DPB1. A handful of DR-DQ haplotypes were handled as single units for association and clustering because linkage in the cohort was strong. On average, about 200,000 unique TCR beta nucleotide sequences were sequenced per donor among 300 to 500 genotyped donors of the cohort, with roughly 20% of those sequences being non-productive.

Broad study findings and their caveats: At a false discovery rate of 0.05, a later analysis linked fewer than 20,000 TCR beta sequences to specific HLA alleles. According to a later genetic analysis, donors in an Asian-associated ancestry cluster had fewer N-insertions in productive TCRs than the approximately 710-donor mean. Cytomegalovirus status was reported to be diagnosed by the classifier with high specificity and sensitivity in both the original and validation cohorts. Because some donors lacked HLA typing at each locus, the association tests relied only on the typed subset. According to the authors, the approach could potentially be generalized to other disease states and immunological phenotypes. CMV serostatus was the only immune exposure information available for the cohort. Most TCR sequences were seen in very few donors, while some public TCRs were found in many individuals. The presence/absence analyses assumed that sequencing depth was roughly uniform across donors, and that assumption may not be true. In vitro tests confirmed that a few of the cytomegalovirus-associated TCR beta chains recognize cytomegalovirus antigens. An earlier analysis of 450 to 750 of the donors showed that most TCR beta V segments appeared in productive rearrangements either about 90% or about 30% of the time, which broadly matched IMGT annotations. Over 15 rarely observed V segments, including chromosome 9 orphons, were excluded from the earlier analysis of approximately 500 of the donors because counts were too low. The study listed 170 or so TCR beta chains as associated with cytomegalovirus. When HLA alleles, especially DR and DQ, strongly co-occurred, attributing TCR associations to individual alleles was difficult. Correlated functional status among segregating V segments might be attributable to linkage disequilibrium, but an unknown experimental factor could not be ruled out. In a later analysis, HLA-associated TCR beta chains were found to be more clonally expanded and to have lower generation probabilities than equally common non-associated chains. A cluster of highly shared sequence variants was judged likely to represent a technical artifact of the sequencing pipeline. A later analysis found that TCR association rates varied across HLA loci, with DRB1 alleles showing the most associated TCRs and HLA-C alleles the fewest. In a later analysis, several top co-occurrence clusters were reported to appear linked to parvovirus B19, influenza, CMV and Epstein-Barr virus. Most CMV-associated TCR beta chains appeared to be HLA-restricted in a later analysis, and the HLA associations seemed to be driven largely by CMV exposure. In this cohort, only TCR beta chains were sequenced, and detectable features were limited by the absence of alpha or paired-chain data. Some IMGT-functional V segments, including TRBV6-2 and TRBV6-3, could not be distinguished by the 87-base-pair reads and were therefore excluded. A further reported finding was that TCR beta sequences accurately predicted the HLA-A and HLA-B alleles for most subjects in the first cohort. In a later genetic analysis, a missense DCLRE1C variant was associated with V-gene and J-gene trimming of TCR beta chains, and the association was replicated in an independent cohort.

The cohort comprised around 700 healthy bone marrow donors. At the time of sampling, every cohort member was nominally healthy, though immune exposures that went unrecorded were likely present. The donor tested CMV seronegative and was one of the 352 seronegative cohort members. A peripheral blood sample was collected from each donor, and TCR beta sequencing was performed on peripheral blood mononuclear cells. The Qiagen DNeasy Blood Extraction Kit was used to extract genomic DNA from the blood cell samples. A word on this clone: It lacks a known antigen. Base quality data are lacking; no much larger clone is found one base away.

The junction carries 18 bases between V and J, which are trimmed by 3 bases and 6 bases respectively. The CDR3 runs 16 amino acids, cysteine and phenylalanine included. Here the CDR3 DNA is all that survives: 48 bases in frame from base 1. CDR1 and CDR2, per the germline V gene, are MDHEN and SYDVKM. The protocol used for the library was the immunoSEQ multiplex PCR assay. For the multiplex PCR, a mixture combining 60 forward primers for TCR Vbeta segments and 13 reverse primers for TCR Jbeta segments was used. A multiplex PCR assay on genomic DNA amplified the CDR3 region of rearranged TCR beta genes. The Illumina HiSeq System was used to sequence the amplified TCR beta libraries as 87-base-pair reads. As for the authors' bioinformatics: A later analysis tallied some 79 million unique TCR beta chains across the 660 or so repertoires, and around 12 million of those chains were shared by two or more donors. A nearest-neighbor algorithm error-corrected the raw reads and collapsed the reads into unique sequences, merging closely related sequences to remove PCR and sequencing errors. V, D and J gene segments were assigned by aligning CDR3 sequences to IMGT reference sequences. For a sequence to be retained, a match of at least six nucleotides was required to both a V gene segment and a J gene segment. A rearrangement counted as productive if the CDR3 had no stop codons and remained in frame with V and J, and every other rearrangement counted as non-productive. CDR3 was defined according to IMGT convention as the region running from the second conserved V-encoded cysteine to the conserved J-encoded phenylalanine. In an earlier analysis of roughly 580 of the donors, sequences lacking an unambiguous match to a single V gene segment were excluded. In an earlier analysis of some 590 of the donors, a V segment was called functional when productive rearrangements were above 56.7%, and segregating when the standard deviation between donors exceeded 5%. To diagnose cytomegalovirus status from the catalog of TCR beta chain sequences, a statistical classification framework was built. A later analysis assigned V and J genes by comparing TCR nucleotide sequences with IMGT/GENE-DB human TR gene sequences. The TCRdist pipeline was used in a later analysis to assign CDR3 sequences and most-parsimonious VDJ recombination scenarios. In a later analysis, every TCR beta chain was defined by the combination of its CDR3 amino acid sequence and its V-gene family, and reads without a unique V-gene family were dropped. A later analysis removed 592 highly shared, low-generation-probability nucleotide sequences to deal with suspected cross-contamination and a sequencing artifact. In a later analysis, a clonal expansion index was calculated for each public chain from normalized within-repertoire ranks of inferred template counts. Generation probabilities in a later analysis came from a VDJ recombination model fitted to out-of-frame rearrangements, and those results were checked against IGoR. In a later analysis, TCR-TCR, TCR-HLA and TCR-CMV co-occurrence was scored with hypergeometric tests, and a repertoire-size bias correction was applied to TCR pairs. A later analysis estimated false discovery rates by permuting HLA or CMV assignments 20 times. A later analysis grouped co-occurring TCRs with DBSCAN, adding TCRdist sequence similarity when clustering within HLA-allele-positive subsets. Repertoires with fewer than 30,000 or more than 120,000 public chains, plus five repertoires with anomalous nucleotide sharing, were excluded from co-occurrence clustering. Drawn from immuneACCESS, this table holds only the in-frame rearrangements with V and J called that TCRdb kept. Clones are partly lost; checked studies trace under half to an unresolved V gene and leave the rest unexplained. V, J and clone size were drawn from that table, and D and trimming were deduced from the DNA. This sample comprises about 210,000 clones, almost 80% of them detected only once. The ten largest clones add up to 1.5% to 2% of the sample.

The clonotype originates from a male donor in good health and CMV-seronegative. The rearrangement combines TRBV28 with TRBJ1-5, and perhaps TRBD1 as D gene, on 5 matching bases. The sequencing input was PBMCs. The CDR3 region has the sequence CASSLSLSGLTQPQHF. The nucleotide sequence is TGTGCCAGCAGTTTGTCGTTGTCAGGGCTAACTCAGCCCCAGCATTTT. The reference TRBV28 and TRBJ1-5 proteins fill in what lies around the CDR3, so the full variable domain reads DVKVTQSSRYLVKRTGEKVFLECVQDMDHENMFWYRQDPGLGLRLIYFSYDVKMKEKGDIPEGYSVSREKKERFSLILESASTNQTSMYLCASSLSLSGLTQPQHFGDGTRLSIL.